The 10 T cell receptor beta chains presented below share a single source sample, sequenced in a study of identical twins. TCRdb called the 5' RACE reads again in MiXCR, with one record for every CDR3 protein. The sample contains about 500,000 distinct CDR3 sequences, roughly an eighth of which appear only once. This same sample was also taken into another study, of yellow fever vaccine responses in identical twins.

The sample consisted of CD4+ T cells sorted from blood. These receptors all come from a woman younger than 35 in good health.

This clonotype was counted ten times or more. The chain combines TRBV10-3 with TRBJ1-1; TRBD1 is a possible D gene (6 bases). The germline V gene encodes CDR1 ENHRY and CDR2 SYGVKD. Trimming shortened V by 4 bases and J by 0 bases, and 18 bases separated the two germline ends. The CDR3 is 17 amino acids. The chain's CDR3 is CAISAAGVGLMNTEAFF. The CDR3 bases are TGTGCCATCAGTGCTGCAGGGGTGGGTTTGATGAACACTGAAGCTTTCTTT.

The V and J genes are TRBV19 and TRBJ2-2; D gene ambiguous. CDR1 is LNHDA and CDR2 is SQIVND in the germline V gene (reference sequence). There are 15 residues in the CDR3. Trimming pared 3 bases from V and 1 base from J, leaving 9 bases between. Here the CDR3 reads CASSIGRMNTGELFF. CDR3 nucleotides: TGTGCCAGTAGTATTGGCAGGATGAACACCGGGGAGCTGTTTTTT.

This clonotype was picked up many times. The chain has TRBV14 and TRBJ2-6; no firm D call. Per germline, CDR1 SGHDN and CDR2 FVKESK. The CDR3 extends over 13 amino acids. The ends were cut back, 7 bases at V and 0 bases at J, with 4 bases in the middle. The CDR3 nucleotides read TGTGCCAGCACCTCCTCTGGGGCCAACGTCCTGACTTTC. Translated, it gives CASTSSGANVLTF.

This clonotype was counted at least ten times. V is TRBV28 and J is TRBJ2-3, with unresolved D. The V gene's germline CDR1 is MDHEN and CDR2 SYDVKM. The CDR3 is 15 amino acids. Trimming took 1 base from V and 2 from J, leaving 10 bases between them. The CDR3 is CASSLFDLVTDTQYF. Here the CDR3 DNA reads TGTGCCAGCAGTTTATTTGACCTAGTCACAGATACGCAGTATTTT.

This clonotype came up many times. V usage is TRBV4-2 and J usage is TRBJ2-1, with 9 bases fitting TRBD1. The germline V gene has CDR1 LGHNA and CDR2 YNFKEQ. CDR3 length: 19 amino acids. V shed 2 bases, J shed 0 bases, and the junction held 11 bases outside the gene matches. DNA for the CDR3: TGTGCCAGCAGCCAACACCGGGACAGGGTGGGAAGCTCCTACAATGAGCAGTTCTTC. Translation gives CASSQHRDRVGSSYNEQFF.

This clonotype was observed a handful of times. This chain joins TRBV4-3 and TRBJ2-2; D remains ambiguous. CDR1 and CDR2 from the germline V gene are LGHNA and YSLEER. V was clipped by 0 bases and J by 2 bases, with 16 bases between them. CDR3 length equals 18 residues. The CDR3 DNA is TGCGCCAGCAGCCAAGAGGGTACAGCGAGAGGAAACACCGGGGAGCTGTTTTTT. Its protein product is CASSQEGTARGNTGELFF.

The chain joins TRBV7-9 to TRBJ2-5; TRBD2 aligns across 14 bases. The CDR3 runs to 15 residues. With V trimmed by 3 bases and J by 5 bases, 2 bases remained unmatched. Germline-derived CDR1 and CDR2 are SEHNR and FQNEAQ (reference sequence). Written as DNA, the CDR3 is TGTGCCAGCAGCTTGGGGACTAGCGGGAGCGAGACCCAGTACTTC. Translation gives CASSLGTSGSETQYF. The full variable domain, its missing parts supplied by reference TRBV7-9 and TRBJ2-5, is DTGVSQNPRHKITKRGQNVTFRCDPISEHNRLYWYRQTLGQGPEFLTYFQNEAQLEKSRLLSDRFSAERPKGSFSTLEIQRTEQGDSAMYLCASSLGTSGSETQYFGPGTRLLVL.

A few counts support this clonotype. The gene calls are TRBV20-1 and TRBJ2-7, with 7 bases fitting TRBD1. J lost 0 bases, V lost 6 bases, and 5 bases had no gene match. CDR1 and CDR2 from the germline V gene are DFQATT and SNEGSKA (reference sequence). CDR3 length equals 13 residues. The CDR3 bases are TGCAGTGCGTTCCGGGACAGCTCCTACGAGCAGTACTTC. It is translated as CSAFRDSSYEQYF.

This clonotype was seen a few times. This rearrangement joins TRBV25-1 to TRBJ1-4, with D unresolved. Deletions cut 2 bases from V and 3 bases from J, with 10 bases between. From germline, CDR1 is MGHDK and CDR2 SYGVNS. The CDR3 runs 15 residues. This chain's CDR3 is CASSEVRGPNEKLFF. The DNA of the CDR3 is TGTGCCAGCAGTGAAGTCCGAGGCCCTAATGAAAAACTGTTTTTT.

This chain connects TRBV6-5 to TRBJ2-7; D call uncertain. Trimming took off 2 bases at V and 3 bases at J, with 8 bases between the two ends. Germline V gene data show CDR1 as MNHEY and CDR2 as SVGAGI. The CDR3 has 13 amino acids. CDR3: CASSYGQYYEQYF. The CDR3 nucleotides read TGTGCCAGCAGTTACGGGCAGTACTACGAGCAGTACTTC.